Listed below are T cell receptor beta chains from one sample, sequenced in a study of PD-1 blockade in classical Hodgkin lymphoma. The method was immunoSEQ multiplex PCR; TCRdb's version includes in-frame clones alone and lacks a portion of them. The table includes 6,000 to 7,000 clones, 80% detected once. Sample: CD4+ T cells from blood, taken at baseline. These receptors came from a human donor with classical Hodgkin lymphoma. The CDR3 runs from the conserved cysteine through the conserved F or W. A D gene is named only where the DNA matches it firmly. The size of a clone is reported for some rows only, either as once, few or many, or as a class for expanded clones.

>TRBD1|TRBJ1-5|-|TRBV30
CAWSAGTDNQPQHF
TGTGCCTGGAGTGCCGGGACAGATAATCAGCCCCAGCATTTT
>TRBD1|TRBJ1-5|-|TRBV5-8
CASSLAQGGNQPQHF
TGTGCCAGCAGCTTGGCACAGGGGGGCAATCAGCCCCAGCATTTT
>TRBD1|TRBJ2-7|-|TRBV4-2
CASSQDRPQGVYEQYF
TGTGCCAGCAGCCAAGATCGGCCCCAGGGGGTCTACGAGCAGTACTTC
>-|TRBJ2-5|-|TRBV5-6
CASSFAGREQETQYF
TGTGCCAGCAGCTTCGCAGGGAGAGAACAAGAGACCCAGTACTTC
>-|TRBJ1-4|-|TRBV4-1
CASSHATDPSNNEKLFF
TGCGCCAGCAGCCACGCCACGGACCCAAGTAATAATGAAAAACTGTTTTTT
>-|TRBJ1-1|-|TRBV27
CASTKTWANTEAFF
TGTGCCAGCACGAAAACTTGGGCCAACACTGAAGCTTTCTTT
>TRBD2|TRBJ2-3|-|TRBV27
CASISRELDTQYF
TGTGCCAGCATCTCGCGGGAGTTAGATACGCAGTATTTT
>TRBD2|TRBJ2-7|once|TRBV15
CATSSSGLAGGYEQYF
TGTGCCACCAGCAGTTCCGGACTAGCGGGAGGGTACGAGCAGTACTTC
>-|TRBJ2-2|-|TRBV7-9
CASSFGGNTNTGELFF
TGTGCCAGCAGTTTTGGGGGGAATACGAACACCGGGGAGCTGTTTTTT
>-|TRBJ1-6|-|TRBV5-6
CASSPRWRNNSPLHF
TGTGCCAGCAGCCCCAGATGGCGTAATAATTCACCCCTCCACTTT
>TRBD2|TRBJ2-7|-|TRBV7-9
CASSLAHLSGIRNHEQYF
TGTGCCAGCAGCTTAGCGCACCTTAGCGGGATCCGTAACCACGAGCAGTACTTC
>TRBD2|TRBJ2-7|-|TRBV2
CASRTSLASNEQYF
TGTGCCAGCAGAACCTCACTAGCGAGCAACGAGCAGTACTTC
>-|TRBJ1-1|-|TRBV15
CATSRVGGGRPEAFF
TGTGCCACCAGCAGAGTGGGGGGTGGTAGGCCTGAAGCTTTCTTT
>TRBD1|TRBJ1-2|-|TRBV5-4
CASSLRQGSGYTF
TGTGCCAGCAGCTTGAGACAGGGGTCTGGCTACACCTTC
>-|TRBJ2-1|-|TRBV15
CATKDLGLGEQFF
TGTGCCACCAAAGACCTGGGTCTGGGGGAGCAGTTCTTC
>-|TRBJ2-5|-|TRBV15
CATSRGQEQETQYF
TGTGCCACCAGCAGAGGACAGGAACAAGAGACCCAGTACTTC
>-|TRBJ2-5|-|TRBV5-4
CASSLLGDGETQYF
TGTGCCAGCAGCCTTTTAGGGGACGGAGAGACCCAGTACTTC
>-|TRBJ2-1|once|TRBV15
CATRDRSSYNEQFF
TGTGCCACCAGGGATCGGAGCTCCTACAATGAGCAGTTCTTC
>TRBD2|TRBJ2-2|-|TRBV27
CASSLVGLAGVNTGELFF
TGTGCCAGCAGTTTAGTGGGACTAGCGGGAGTAAACACCGGGGAGCTGTTTTTT
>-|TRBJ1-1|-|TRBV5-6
CASSLSPGNTEAFF
TGTGCCAGCAGCCTTTCCCCGGGGAACACTGAAGCTTTCTTT
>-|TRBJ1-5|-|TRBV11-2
CASSLDSGGRPQHF
TGTGCCAGCAGCTTAGATTCCGGGGGGAGGCCCCAGCATTTT
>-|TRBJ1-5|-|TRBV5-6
CASSLRSQGDQPQHF
TGTGCCAGCAGCTTGAGGTCACAAGGGGATCAGCCCCAGCATTTT
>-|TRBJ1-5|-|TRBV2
CASSDAGWNQPQHF
TGTGCCAGCAGTGACGCAGGGTGGAATCAGCCCCAGCATTTT
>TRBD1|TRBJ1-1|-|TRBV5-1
CASSPQGQGTTEAFF
TGCGCCAGCAGCCCCCAGGGACAGGGCACCACTGAAGCTTTCTTT
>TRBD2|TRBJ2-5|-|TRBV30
CAWSPGTSGRLETQYF
TGTGCCTGGAGTCCCGGGACTAGCGGGAGATTAGAGACCCAGTACTTC
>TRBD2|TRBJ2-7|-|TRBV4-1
CASSQGRTSGSGEQYF
TGCGCCAGCAGCCAAGGAAGGACTAGCGGGAGTGGCGAGCAGTACTTC
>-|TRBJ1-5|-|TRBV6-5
CASSYSPDNQPQHF
TGTGCCAGCAGTTACTCTCCGGATAATCAGCCCCAGCATTTT
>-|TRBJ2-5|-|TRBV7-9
CASSLGTGETQYF
TGTGCCAGCAGCTTAGGCACAGGGGAGACCCAGTACTTC